A selection of T cell receptor beta chains follows, all from one sample in a study of T cells after yellow fever vaccination. TCRdb used MiXCR to reprocess the 5' RACE reads, holding one entry per CDR3 protein. The data hold 400,000 or so distinct CDR3 sequences, with about 6.2% observed a single time. Material: PBMCs, obtained 5 days after the yellow fever booster vaccination. These TCRs come from a man aged 25 to 40 who received the YFV17D yellow fever vaccine. Each CDR3 is given with its conserved first and last residue. The order of the fields is J gene, CDR3 length, D gene, clone size, V gene, CDR3 protein, CDR3 DNA. D genes are given only for firm matches. Clone sizes are given selectively: once, few, many, or a class where the clone is expanded.

j_call: TRBJ2-7; cdr3_length: 15; d_call: TRBD1; clone_size: many; v_call: TRBV6-5; cdr3_aa: CASSYRDRGYYEQYF; cdr3_nt: TGTGCCAGCAGTTACCGGGACAGGGGCTATTACGAGCAGTACTTC
j_call: TRBJ1-6; cdr3_length: 15; d_call: -; clone_size: -; v_call: TRBV28; cdr3_aa: CASSLGRARNSPLHF; cdr3_nt: TGTGCCAGCAGTTTAGGCAGGGCTCGGAATTCACCCCTCCACTTT
j_call: TRBJ2-2; cdr3_length: 13; d_call: -; clone_size: few; v_call: TRBV9; cdr3_aa: CASSPGYTGELFF; cdr3_nt: TGTGCCAGCAGCCCAGGCTACACCGGGGAGCTGTTTTTT
j_call: TRBJ2-7; cdr3_length: 12; d_call: TRBD2; clone_size: many; v_call: TRBV10-3; cdr3_aa: CATGGSLYEQYF; cdr3_nt: TGTGCCACGGGGGGGAGCCTCTACGAGCAGTACTTC
j_call: TRBJ2-3; cdr3_length: 16; d_call: TRBD1; clone_size: -; v_call: TRBV7-3; cdr3_aa: CASSLMAGGEGDTQYF; cdr3_nt: TGTGCCAGCAGCTTAATGGCAGGGGGCGAGGGTGATACGCAGTATTTT
j_call: TRBJ2-4; cdr3_length: 19; d_call: TRBD2; clone_size: -; v_call: TRBV11-2; cdr3_aa: CPSSFSGTSGIGTKNIQYF; cdr3_nt: TGTCCCAGCAGCTTTTCCGGGACTAGCGGGATAGGAACCAAAAACATTCAGTACTTC
j_call: TRBJ2-5; cdr3_length: 17; d_call: TRBD2; clone_size: -; v_call: TRBV20-1; cdr3_aa: CSAIGLAGGPRKETQYF; cdr3_nt: TGCAGTGCAATCGGTTTAGCGGGAGGGCCAAGGAAAGAGACCCAGTACTTC
j_call: TRBJ2-1; cdr3_length: 20; d_call: TRBD2; clone_size: many; v_call: TRBV15; cdr3_aa: CATSRSRLAGRQSSYNEQFF; cdr3_nt: TGTGCCACCAGCAGATCCCGACTAGCGGGACGACAGAGCTCCTACAATGAGCAGTTCTTC
j_call: TRBJ2-7; cdr3_length: 14; d_call: -; clone_size: -; v_call: TRBV7-2; cdr3_aa: CASSLGGLSHEQYF; cdr3_nt: TGTGCCAGCAGCTTAGGGGGTTTGAGTCACGAGCAGTACTTC
j_call: TRBJ2-3; cdr3_length: 15; d_call: -; clone_size: many; v_call: TRBV5-1; cdr3_aa: CASTPQATATDTQYF; cdr3_nt: TGCGCCAGCACGCCCCAAGCGACGGCCACAGATACGCAGTATTTT
j_call: TRBJ1-5; cdr3_length: 15; d_call: TRBD1; clone_size: few; v_call: TRBV7-8; cdr3_aa: CASSRDRGRDQPQHF; cdr3_nt: TGTGCCAGCAGCCGCGACAGGGGAAGAGATCAGCCCCAGCATTTT
j_call: TRBJ2-4; cdr3_length: 13; d_call: -; clone_size: -; v_call: TRBV3-1; cdr3_aa: CASSQDRSGIQYF; cdr3_nt: TGTGCCAGCAGCCAAGATCGGAGTGGCATTCAGTACTTC
j_call: TRBJ2-2; cdr3_length: 14; d_call: TRBD1; clone_size: many; v_call: TRBV7-8; cdr3_aa: CASSPTRGSGELFF; cdr3_nt: TGTGCCAGCAGCCCCACCAGGGGGAGCGGGGAGCTGTTTTTT
j_call: TRBJ2-2; cdr3_length: 17; d_call: TRBD2; clone_size: few; v_call: TRBV9; cdr3_aa: CASSAPTGTRVDGELFF; cdr3_nt: TGTGCCAGCAGCGCTCCAACCGGGACTAGAGTCGACGGGGAGCTGTTTTTT
j_call: TRBJ2-4; cdr3_length: 14; d_call: -; clone_size: -; v_call: TRBV7-2; cdr3_aa: CASSPPGNRDIQYF; cdr3_nt: TGTGCCAGCAGCCCCCCAGGGAACCGGGACATTCAGTACTTC
j_call: TRBJ2-1; cdr3_length: 17; d_call: TRBD2; clone_size: many; v_call: TRBV20-1; cdr3_aa: CSARAPRTSGIYNEQFF; cdr3_nt: TGCAGTGCTAGAGCCCCTCGGACTAGCGGGATCTACAATGAGCAGTTCTTC
j_call: TRBJ2-2; cdr3_length: 18; d_call: TRBD2; clone_size: few; v_call: TRBV7-8; cdr3_aa: CASSLYGLAGDWAGELFF; cdr3_nt: TGTGCCAGCAGCCTATACGGACTAGCGGGAGATTGGGCCGGGGAGCTGTTTTTT
j_call: TRBJ2-1; cdr3_length: 16; d_call: -; clone_size: many; v_call: TRBV6-5; cdr3_aa: CASSYSPDPPYNEQFF; cdr3_nt: TGTGCCAGCAGTTACTCCCCAGACCCCCCCTACAATGAGCAGTTCTTC
j_call: TRBJ2-5; cdr3_length: 13; d_call: TRBD1; clone_size: -; v_call: TRBV20-1; cdr3_aa: CSERGQGLLTQYF; cdr3_nt: TGCAGTGAAAGGGGACAGGGATTGTTGACCCAGTACTTC
j_call: TRBJ2-5; cdr3_length: 12; d_call: -; clone_size: few; v_call: TRBV29-1; cdr3_aa: CSVGQGKETQYF; cdr3_nt: TGCAGCGTTGGCCAGGGGAAAGAGACCCAGTACTTC
j_call: TRBJ2-7; cdr3_length: 14; d_call: -; clone_size: many; v_call: TRBV7-2; cdr3_aa: CASSFSGGPYEQYF; cdr3_nt: TGTGCCAGCAGCTTCTCCGGGGGCCCCTACGAGCAGTACTTC
j_call: TRBJ2-1; cdr3_length: 12; d_call: -; clone_size: many; v_call: TRBV11-2; cdr3_aa: CASSPAYNEQFF; cdr3_nt: TGTGCCAGCAGCCCGGCCTACAATGAGCAGTTCTTC
j_call: TRBJ1-4; cdr3_length: 14; d_call: -; clone_size: few; v_call: TRBV29-1; cdr3_aa: CSVTGGSTNEKLFF; cdr3_nt: TGCAGCGTCACCGGGGGCTCAACTAATGAAAAACTGTTTTTT
j_call: TRBJ2-1; cdr3_length: 16; d_call: TRBD2; clone_size: many; v_call: TRBV6-2/TRBV6-3; cdr3_aa: CASSGTSGRKPNEQFF; cdr3_nt: TGTGCCAGCAGTGGGACTAGCGGGCGGAAGCCCAATGAGCAGTTCTTC
j_call: TRBJ1-1; cdr3_length: 14; d_call: -; clone_size: many; v_call: TRBV29-1; cdr3_aa: CSVELRLANTEAFF; cdr3_nt: TGCAGCGTTGAACTAAGGCTGGCGAACACTGAAGCTTTCTTT
j_call: TRBJ2-5; cdr3_length: 16; d_call: TRBD2; clone_size: few; v_call: TRBV5-1; cdr3_aa: CASSSPGASGGETQYF; cdr3_nt: TGCGCCAGCAGCTCCCCCGGGGCCTCGGGAGGTGAGACCCAGTACTTC
j_call: TRBJ2-3; cdr3_length: 19; d_call: -; clone_size: -; v_call: TRBV11-2; cdr3_aa: CASSSTQPQHIRDTDTQYF; cdr3_nt: TGTGCCAGCAGCTCGACCCAGCCCCAGCACATTAGAGACACAGATACGCAGTATTTT
j_call: TRBJ2-5; cdr3_length: 14; d_call: -; clone_size: many; v_call: TRBV4-2; cdr3_aa: CASSQDRQQMAQYF; cdr3_nt: TGTGCCAGCAGCCAAGATAGGCAGCAAATGGCCCAGTACTTC
j_call: TRBJ2-5; cdr3_length: 13; d_call: -; clone_size: many; v_call: TRBV29-1; cdr3_aa: CSVYFGPEETQYF; cdr3_nt: TGCAGCGTCTATTTTGGACCCGAAGAGACCCAGTACTTC
j_call: TRBJ2-1; cdr3_length: 16; d_call: TRBD2; clone_size: many; v_call: TRBV14; cdr3_aa: CASSATRTSRYNEQFF; cdr3_nt: TGTGCCAGCAGCGCAACCCGGACTAGCCGGTACAATGAGCAGTTCTTC
j_call: TRBJ2-1; cdr3_length: 15; d_call: TRBD2; clone_size: -; v_call: TRBV19; cdr3_aa: CASRTLAGTYNEQFF; cdr3_nt: TGTGCCAGTAGGACCCTAGCGGGTACCTACAATGAGCAGTTCTTC
j_call: TRBJ2-7; cdr3_length: 14; d_call: TRBD2; clone_size: few; v_call: TRBV29-1; cdr3_aa: CSATLAGVGYEQYF; cdr3_nt: TGCAGCGCGACGCTAGCGGGAGTCGGGTACGAGCAGTACTTC
j_call: TRBJ2-5; cdr3_length: 10; d_call: -; clone_size: many; v_call: TRBV29-1; cdr3_aa: CSDRGETQYF; cdr3_nt: TGCAGCGACCGGGGGGAGACCCAGTACTTC
j_call: TRBJ1-2; cdr3_length: 17; d_call: -; clone_size: few; v_call: TRBV28; cdr3_aa: CASSSRLPSRQKNGYTF; cdr3_nt: TGTGCCAGCAGTTCCCGCCTTCCTTCGAGACAGAAAAATGGCTACACCTTC
j_call: TRBJ2-2; cdr3_length: 16; d_call: -; clone_size: -; v_call: TRBV4-2; cdr3_aa: CASSQEPISNTGELFF; cdr3_nt: TGTGCCAGCAGCCAAGAACCGATTTCGAACACCGGGGAGCTGTTTTTT
j_call: TRBJ2-1; cdr3_length: 17; d_call: TRBD2; clone_size: many; v_call: TRBV20-1; cdr3_aa: CSARLQRLAGLNNEQFF; cdr3_nt: TGCAGTGCTAGACTCCAAAGACTAGCGGGACTGAACAATGAGCAGTTCTTC
j_call: TRBJ2-6; cdr3_length: 18; d_call: -; clone_size: -; v_call: TRBV5-6; cdr3_aa: CASSSPLGRRSGANVLTF; cdr3_nt: TGTGCCAGCAGCTCCCCCCTGGGACGCCGCTCTGGGGCCAACGTCCTGACTTTC
j_call: TRBJ2-1; cdr3_length: 16; d_call: TRBD2; clone_size: few; v_call: TRBV20-1; cdr3_aa: CSADVLESSGSNEQFF; cdr3_nt: TGCAGTGCGGACGTCCTTGAGTCTAGCGGGAGCAATGAGCAGTTCTTC
j_call: TRBJ2-5; cdr3_length: 14; d_call: -; clone_size: -; v_call: TRBV9; cdr3_aa: CASSVGPTGETQYF; cdr3_nt: TGTGCCAGCAGCGTAGGGCCCACTGGGGAGACCCAGTACTTC
j_call: TRBJ2-1; cdr3_length: 20; d_call: TRBD1; clone_size: -; v_call: TRBV12-3/TRBV12-4; cdr3_aa: CASRPQQGARVSTLNNEQFF; cdr3_nt: TGTGCCAGCAGACCTCAACAGGGGGCGAGGGTTAGCACCCTTAACAATGAGCAGTTCTTC